The T cell receptor beta chain described here comes from a study of blood T cell repertoires in COVID-19. Study summary: Samples representing acute and convalescent COVID-19 were sourced from the United States, Italy and Spain. From T cells, B-cell-depleted T cells, or PBMCs came the material, which was cDNA or gDNA.

V trimming: 2 bases; J trimming: 5 bases; junction bases outside the gene matches: 12. The CDR3 runs 17 residues. CDR1 is MNHNS and CDR2 is SASEGT in the germline V gene. In the study's own analysis: Amplification of reference gene primers provided the estimated nucleated cell counts. Sequencing used immunoSEQ multiplex PCR; TCRdb keeps in-frame clones, though not all of them. V, J and clone size derive from that table, while D and trimming were established from the DNA sequence. The table lists about 86,000 clones, 65% to 85% of them singletons, with approximately 11% in the top ten. The chain combines TRBV6-1 with TRBJ2-5, with 9 bases matching TRBD1. The sequence derives from a man between 65 and 85 years old with acute or convalescent COVID-19. The sequencing input was peripheral blood. The CDR3 DNA is TGTGCCAGCAGTGAATCGGGGCGAACAGGGGGCCTGGAGACCCAGTACTTC. Its protein is CASSESGRTGGLETQYF.